These 8 T cell receptor beta chains were all obtained from the same sample, sequenced in a study of T cell responses to AZD1222 COVID-19 vaccine. Sequenced by immunoSEQ multiplex PCR; TCRdb stores in-frame clones only, minus some. The sample lists about 140,000 clones; roughly nine tenths were seen once. Sequencing used peripheral blood, obtained on day 0 of AZD1222 vaccination. The source is an adult in good health.

This rearrangement joins TRBV7-2 to TRBJ1-5, with a weak D call TRBD1 (6 bases). With 4 bases removed from V and 2 bases from J, the gap between germline ends came to 12 bases. The germline CDR1 and CDR2 sequences are SGHTA and FQGNSA. The CDR3 is 15 residues long. This chain's CDR3 is CASSSRDTRNQPQHF. The CDR3 bases are TGTGCCAGCAGCTCCCGGGACACACGCAATCAGCCCCAGCATTTT.

The chain carries TRBV24-1 and TRBJ2-3; TRBD1 or TRBD2 may be the D gene (5 bases each). Germline V lookup: CDR1 KGHDR, CDR2 SFDVKD. The CDR3 is 13 amino acids. V lost 3 bases and J 8 bases, leaving 11 bases between the germline ends. The CDR3 here is CATSDGAGSTQYF. As DNA, the CDR3 is TGTGCCACCAGTGATGGGGCAGGGAGTACGCAGTATTTT.

The V and J genes are TRBV7-8 and TRBJ2-1; D may be TRBD2 (5 bases). The CDR3 is made up of 12 amino acids. CDR1 is SGHVS, CDR2 FQNEAQ, per germline. With 4 bases removed from V and 10 bases from J, the gap between germline ends came to 11 bases. The DNA for the CDR3 is TGTGCCAGCAGCTCGGGCGAGGGAGAGCAGTTCTTC. This sequence encodes CASSSGEGEQFF.

The count of this clone is one. The chain joins TRBV12-3 or TRBV12-4 to TRBJ1-6; a possible D gene is TRBD1 (5 bases). V lost 6 bases, J lost 8 bases, and 11 bases lay in between. CDR3 length equals 13 residues. CDR3 sequence reads: CASSPARDSPLHF. The CDR3 region has the DNA TGTGCCAGCAGCCCAGCCAGGGATTCACCCCTCCACTTT.

The chain is built from TRBV21-1 and TRBJ1-6. TRBV21-1 is a recognized pseudogene. The CDR3 length is 15 residues. CDR3 bases: TGTGTCAGCAGCAAGGGGTCGATACGGTATTCACCCCTCCACTTT. Amino acid sequence: CVSSKGSIRYSPLHF.

The CDR3 DNA reads as TGTGCCAGCATAGGACAGGGTCACACTGAAGCTTTCTTT. It translates to CASIGQGHTEAFF. V usage is TRBV2 and J usage is TRBJ1-1, with 8 bases identical to TRBD1. The CDR3 totals 13 residues. The germline V gene encodes CDR1 SNHLY and CDR2 FYNNEI. V shed 7 bases and J 3 bases; nucleotides not matched to a gene: 4.

The table lists this clone with a few counts. The chain joins TRBV6-1 to TRBJ1-6; D is undetermined. Germline assignment: CDR1 MNHNS and CDR2 SASEGT. V was shortened by 2 bases and J by 7 bases, with 12 bases between the two germline ends. The CDR3 consists of 15 residues. Here the CDR3 reads CASSELGRHNSPLHF. The CDR3 DNA reads as TGTGCCAGCAGTGAATTGGGGAGACACAATTCACCCCTCCACTTT.

V usage is TRBV3-1 (or the pseudogene TRBV3-2) and J usage is TRBJ1-1; the D gene is possibly TRBD1 (5 bases). V was clipped by 1 base and J by 4 bases, with 7 bases between them. Germline lookup yields CDR1 LGHDT and CDR2 YNNKEL (reference sequence). The CDR3 sequence is 13 residues long. This chain's CDR3 is CASSQAGTTEAFF. CDR3 nucleotide sequence: TGTGCCAGCAGCCAAGCAGGGACCACTGAAGCTTTCTTT.